This T cell receptor (beta chain) comes out of a study of blood T cell repertoires in COVID-19. Using immunoSEQ multiplex PCR, the repertoire was profiled, and TCRdb retains in-frame clones only, with some absent. The table shows 35,000 or so clones, with about 81% occurring only once. In germline, CDR1 is SGHTA, CDR2 FQGTGA. Trimming pared 2 bases from V and 5 bases from J, leaving 7 bases between. The CDR3 covers 13 residues. The source is a human donor in a cohort sampled during active or convalescent COVID-19. The donor label of this sample is uncertain. This rearrangement joins TRBV7-3 to TRBJ1-5, with D possibly TRBD1 on 5 matching bases. Material for sequencing was peripheral blood. The CDR3 bases are TGTGCCAGCAGCTTAGGGGGGGATCAGCCCCAGCATTTT. Amino acids: CASSLGGDQPQHF.